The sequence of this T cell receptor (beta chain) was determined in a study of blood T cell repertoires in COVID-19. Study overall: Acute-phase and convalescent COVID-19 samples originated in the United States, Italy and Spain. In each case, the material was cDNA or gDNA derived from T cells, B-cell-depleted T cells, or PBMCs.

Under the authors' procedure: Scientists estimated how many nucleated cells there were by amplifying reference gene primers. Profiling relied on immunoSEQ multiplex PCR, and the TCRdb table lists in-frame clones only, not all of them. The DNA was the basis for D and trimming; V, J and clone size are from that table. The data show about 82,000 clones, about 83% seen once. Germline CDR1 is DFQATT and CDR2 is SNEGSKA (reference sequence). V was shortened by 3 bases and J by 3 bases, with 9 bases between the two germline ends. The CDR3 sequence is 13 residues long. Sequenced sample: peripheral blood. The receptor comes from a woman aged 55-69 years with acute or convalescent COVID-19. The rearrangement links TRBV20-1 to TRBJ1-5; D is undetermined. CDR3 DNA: TGCAGTGCTAGTAACCAGGCCAATCAGCCCCAGCATTTT. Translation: CSASNQANQPQHF.